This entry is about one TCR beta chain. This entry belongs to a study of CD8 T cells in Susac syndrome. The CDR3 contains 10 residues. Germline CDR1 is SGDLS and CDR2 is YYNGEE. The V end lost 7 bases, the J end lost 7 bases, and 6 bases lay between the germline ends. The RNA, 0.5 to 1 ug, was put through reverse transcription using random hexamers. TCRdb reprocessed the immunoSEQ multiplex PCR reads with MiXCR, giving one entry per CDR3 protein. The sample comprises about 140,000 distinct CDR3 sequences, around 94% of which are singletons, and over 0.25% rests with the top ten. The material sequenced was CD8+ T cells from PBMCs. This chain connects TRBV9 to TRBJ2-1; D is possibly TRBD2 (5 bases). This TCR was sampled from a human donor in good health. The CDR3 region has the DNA TGTGCCAGCTCGGGAAATGAGCAGTTCTTC. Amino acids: CASSGNEQFF.